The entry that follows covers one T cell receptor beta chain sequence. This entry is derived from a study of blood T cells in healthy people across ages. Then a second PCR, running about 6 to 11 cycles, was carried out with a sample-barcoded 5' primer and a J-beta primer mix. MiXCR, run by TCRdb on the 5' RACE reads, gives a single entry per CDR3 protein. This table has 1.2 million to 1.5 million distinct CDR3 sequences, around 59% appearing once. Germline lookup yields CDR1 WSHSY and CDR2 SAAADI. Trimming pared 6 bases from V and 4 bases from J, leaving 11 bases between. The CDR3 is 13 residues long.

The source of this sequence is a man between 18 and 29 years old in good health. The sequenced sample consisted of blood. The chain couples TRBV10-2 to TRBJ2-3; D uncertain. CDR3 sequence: CASSRGPSDTQYF. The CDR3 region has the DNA TGCGCCAGCAGCAGAGGCCCGTCAGATACGCAGTATTTT.